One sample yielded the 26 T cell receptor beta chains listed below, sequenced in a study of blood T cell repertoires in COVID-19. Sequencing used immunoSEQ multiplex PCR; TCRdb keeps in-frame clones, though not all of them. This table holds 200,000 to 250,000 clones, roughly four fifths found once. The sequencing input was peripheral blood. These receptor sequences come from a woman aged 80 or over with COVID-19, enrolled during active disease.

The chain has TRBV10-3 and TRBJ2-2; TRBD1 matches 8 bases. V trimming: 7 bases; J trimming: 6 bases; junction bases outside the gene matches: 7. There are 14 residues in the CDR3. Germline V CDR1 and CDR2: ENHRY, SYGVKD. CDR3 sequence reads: CAIKRDRQSGELFF. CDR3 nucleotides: TGTGCCATCAAACGGGACAGGCAGTCCGGGGAGCTGTTTTTT.

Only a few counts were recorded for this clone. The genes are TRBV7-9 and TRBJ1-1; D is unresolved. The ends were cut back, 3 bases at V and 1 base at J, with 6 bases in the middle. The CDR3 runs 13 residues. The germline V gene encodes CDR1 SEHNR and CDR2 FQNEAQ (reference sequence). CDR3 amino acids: CASSFAENTEAFF. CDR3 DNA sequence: TGTGCCAGCAGCTTTGCGGAGAACACTGAAGCTTTCTTT.

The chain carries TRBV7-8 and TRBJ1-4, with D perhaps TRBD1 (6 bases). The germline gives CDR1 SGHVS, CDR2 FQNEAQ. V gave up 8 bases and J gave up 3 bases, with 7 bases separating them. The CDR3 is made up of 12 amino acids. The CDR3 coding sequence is TGTGCCAGCTCAGGGGCTAATGAAAAACTGTTTTTT. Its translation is CASSGANEKLFF.

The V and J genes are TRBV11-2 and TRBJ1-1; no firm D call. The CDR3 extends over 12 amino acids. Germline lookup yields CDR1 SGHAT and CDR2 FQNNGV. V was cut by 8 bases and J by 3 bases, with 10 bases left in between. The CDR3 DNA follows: TGTGCCAGCCGTTTCTCTGACACTGAAGCTTTCTTT. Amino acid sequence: CASRFSDTEAFF. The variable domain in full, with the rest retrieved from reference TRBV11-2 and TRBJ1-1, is EAGVAQSPRYKIIEKRQSVAFWCNPISGHATLYWYQQILGQGPKLLIQFQNNGVVDDSQLPKDRFSAERLKGVDSTLKIQPAKLEDSAVYLCASRFSDTEAFFGQGTRLTVV.

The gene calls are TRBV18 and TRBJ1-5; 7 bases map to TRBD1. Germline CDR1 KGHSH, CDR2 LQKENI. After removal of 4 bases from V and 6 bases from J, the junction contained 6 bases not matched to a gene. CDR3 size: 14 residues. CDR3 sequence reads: CASSRGTVGQPQHF. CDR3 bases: TGTGCCAGCTCACGTGGGACAGTCGGTCAGCCCCAGCATTTT.

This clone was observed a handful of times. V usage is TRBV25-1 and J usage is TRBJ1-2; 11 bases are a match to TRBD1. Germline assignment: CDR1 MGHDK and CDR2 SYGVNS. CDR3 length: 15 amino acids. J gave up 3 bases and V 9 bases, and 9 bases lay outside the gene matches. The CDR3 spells CASSWGTGGDYGYTF. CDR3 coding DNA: TGTGCCAGTAGCTGGGGGACAGGGGGTGACTATGGCTACACCTTC.

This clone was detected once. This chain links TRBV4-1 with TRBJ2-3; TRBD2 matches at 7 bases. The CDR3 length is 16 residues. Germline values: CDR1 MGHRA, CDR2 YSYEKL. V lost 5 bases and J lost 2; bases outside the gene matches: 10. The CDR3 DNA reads TGCGCCAGCAGCTCCGTCGCAGCGGGGAACACAGATACGCAGTATTTT. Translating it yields CASSSVAAGNTDTQYF.

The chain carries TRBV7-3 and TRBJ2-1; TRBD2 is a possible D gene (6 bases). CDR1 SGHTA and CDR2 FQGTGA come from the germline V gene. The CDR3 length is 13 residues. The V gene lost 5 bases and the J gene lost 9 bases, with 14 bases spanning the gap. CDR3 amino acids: CASSIAGLGEQFF. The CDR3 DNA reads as TGTGCCAGCAGCATTGCGGGGCTAGGTGAGCAGTTCTTC.

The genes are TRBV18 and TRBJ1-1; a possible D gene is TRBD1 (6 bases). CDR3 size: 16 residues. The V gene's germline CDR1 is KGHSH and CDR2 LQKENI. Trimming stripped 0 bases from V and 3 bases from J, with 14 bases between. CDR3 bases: TGTGCCAGCTCACCACCGGGACACCGGGCGGACACTGAAGCTTTCTTT. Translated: CASSPPGHRADTEAFF.

CDR3 sequence reads: CASSLGQGYTEAFF. CDR3 bases: TGTGCCAGCAGTTTAGGACAGGGATACACTGAAGCTTTCTTT. The chain is built from TRBV28 and TRBJ1-1; 8 bases match TRBD1. The CDR3 length is 14 residues. The germline CDR1 and CDR2 sequences are MDHEN and SYDVKM. V was pared by 2 bases and J by 3 bases, with 2 bases of the junction left unmatched.

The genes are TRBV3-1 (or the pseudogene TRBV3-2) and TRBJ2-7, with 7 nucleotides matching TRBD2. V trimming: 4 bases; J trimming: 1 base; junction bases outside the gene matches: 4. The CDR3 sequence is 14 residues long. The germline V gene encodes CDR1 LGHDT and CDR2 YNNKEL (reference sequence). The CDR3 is CASSPGGLSYEQYF. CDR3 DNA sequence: TGTGCCAGCAGCCCGGGGGGTCTTTCCTACGAGCAGTACTTC.

The CDR3 bases are TGCAGTGCTAGTTTGGGGGCAGGACGCGAGCAGTACTTC. It is translated as CSASLGAGREQYF. The V and J genes are TRBV20-1 and TRBJ2-7; TRBD1 is a possible D gene (6 bases). The V and J ends lost 3 bases and 6 bases respectively, with 15 bases between them. Germline-derived CDR1 and CDR2 are DFQATT and SNEGSKA (reference sequence). The CDR3 runs 13 residues.

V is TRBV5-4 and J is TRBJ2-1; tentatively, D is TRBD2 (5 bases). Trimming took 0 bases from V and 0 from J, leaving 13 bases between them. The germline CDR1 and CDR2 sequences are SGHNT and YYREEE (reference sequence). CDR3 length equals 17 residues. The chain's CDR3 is CASSLAAASSSYNEQFF. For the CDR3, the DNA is TGTGCCAGCAGCTTGGCAGCGGCCAGTAGCTCCTACAATGAGCAGTTCTTC.

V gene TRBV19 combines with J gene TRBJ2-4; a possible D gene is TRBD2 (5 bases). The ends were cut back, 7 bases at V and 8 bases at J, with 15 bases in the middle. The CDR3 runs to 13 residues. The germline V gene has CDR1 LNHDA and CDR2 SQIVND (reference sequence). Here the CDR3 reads CASTHQAGYIQYF. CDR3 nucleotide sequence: TGTGCCAGTACTCATCAGGCGGGTTACATTCAGTACTTC.

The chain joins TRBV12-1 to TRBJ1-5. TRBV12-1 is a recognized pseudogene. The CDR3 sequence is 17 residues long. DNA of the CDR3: TGTGCCAGCAGCTTTGGGCGGGTTCGGAATAGCAATCAGCCCCAGCATTTT. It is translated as CASSFGRVRNSNQPQHF.

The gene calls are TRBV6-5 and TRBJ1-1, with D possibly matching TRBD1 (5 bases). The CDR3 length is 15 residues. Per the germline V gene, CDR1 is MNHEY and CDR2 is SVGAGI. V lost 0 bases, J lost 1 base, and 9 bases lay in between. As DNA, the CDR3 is TGTGCCAGCAGTTACTCGGGCAGGGAGAACACTGAAGCTTTCTTT. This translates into CASSYSGRENTEAFF.

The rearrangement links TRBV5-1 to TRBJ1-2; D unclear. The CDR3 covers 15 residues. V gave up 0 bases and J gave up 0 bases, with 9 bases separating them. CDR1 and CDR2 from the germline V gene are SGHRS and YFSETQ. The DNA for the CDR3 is TGCGCCAGCAGCTTGGACGAGGGATCTAACTATGGCTACACCTTC. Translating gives CASSLDEGSNYGYTF.

In DNA, the CDR3 is TGTGCCAGCAGCGGACGGGGGGGCTACGAGCAGTACTTC. It translates to CASSGRGGYEQYF. The chain has TRBV5-4 and TRBJ2-7, with 8 positions matching TRBD2. V shed 4 bases, J shed 3 bases, and the junction held 3 bases outside the gene matches. The length of the CDR3 is 13 residues. From germline, CDR1 is SGHNT and CDR2 YYREEE (reference sequence).

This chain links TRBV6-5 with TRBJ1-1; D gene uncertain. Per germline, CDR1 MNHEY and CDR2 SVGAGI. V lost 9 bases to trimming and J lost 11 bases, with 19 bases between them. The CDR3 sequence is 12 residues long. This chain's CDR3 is CASYSTRSNAFF. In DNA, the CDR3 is TGTGCCAGTTATTCCACCCGGTCTAATGCTTTCTTT.

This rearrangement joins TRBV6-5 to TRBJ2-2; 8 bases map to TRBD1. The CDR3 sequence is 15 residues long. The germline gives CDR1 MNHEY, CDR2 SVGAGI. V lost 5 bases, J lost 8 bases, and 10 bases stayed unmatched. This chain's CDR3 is CASSRGTGGMGELFF. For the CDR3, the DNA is TGTGCCAGCAGTCGAGGGACAGGAGGAATGGGGGAGCTGTTTTTT.

The CDR3 is CASSPNTDTQYF. For the CDR3, the DNA is TGTGCCAGCAGCCCCAACACAGATACGCAGTATTTT. The chain carries TRBV5-4 and TRBJ2-3, with D hard to call. This CDR3 comprises 12 residues. The V and J ends lost 4 bases and 2 bases respectively, with 5 bases between them. The V gene's germline CDR1 is SGHNT and CDR2 YYREEE (reference sequence). Based on the CDR3 plus reference TRBV5-4 and TRBJ2-3, the full variable domain is ETGVTQSPTHLIKTRGQQVTLRCSSQSGHNTVSWYQQALGQGPQFIFQYYREEENGRGNFPPRFSGLQFPNYSSELNVNALELDDSALYLCASSPNTDTQYFGPGTRLTVL.

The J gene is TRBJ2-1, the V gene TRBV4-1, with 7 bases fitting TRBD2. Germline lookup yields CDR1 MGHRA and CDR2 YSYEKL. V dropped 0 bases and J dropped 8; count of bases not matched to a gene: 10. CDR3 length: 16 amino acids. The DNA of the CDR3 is TGCGCCAGCAGCCAAGATTATAGACTAGCAGTGGATGAGCAGTTCTTC. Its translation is CASSQDYRLAVDEQFF.

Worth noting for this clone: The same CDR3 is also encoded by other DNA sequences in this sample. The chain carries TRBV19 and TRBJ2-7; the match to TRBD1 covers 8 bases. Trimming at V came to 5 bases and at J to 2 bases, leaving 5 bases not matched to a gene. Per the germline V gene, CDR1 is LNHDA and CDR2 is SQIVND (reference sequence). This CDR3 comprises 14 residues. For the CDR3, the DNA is TGTGCCAGTAGTCCCAGGACAGGGACCTACGAGCAGTACTTC. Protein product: CASSPRTGTYEQYF. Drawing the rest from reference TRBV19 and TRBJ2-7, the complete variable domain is DGGITQSPKYLFRKEGQNVTLSCEQNLNHDAMYWYRQDPGQGLRLIYYSQIVNDFQKGDIAEGYSVSREKKESFPLTVTSAQKNPTAFYLCASSPRTGTYEQYFGPGTRLTVT.

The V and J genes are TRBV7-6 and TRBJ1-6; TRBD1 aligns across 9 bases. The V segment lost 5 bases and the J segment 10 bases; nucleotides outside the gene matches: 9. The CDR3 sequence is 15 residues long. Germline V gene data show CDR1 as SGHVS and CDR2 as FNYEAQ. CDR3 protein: CASSATGTGWSPLHF. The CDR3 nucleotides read TGTGCCAGCAGCGCAACGGGGACAGGGTGGTCACCCCTCCACTTT.

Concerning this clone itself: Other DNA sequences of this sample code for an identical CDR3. The CDR3 reads CASSERGQDGETQYF. The CDR3 DNA follows: TGTGCCAGCAGTGAACGGGGACAGGATGGTGAGACCCAGTACTTC. This chain joins TRBV2 and TRBJ2-5; 8 bases map to TRBD1. The trim removed 2 bases at V and 5 bases at J, leaving 7 bases unmatched. Germline assignment: CDR1 SNHLY and CDR2 FYNNEI. This CDR3 is 15 amino acids long.

The CDR3 is CASRRSGGKNEQFF. Here the CDR3 DNA reads TGTGCCAGCAGACGAAGCGGGGGGAAAAATGAGCAGTTCTTC. This sequence joins TRBV3-1 (or the pseudogene TRBV3-2) and TRBJ2-1; 9 nucleotides align to TRBD2. The V and J ends lost 6 bases and 7 bases, in that order; junction bases with no gene match: 7. Per germline, CDR1 LGHDT and CDR2 YNNKEL (reference sequence). The length of the CDR3 is 14 residues.